In this sample, the clone carrying this T cell receptor beta chain turned up a few times. Its antigen is not known. The sample is drawn from a study of CD8 T cell repertoires and HIV-1 epitope variants. On the study more broadly: Twenty-five autologous and known Gag and Nef epitope variant peptides each stimulated T cells separately. Epitopes were three Gag families plus Nef HW9 and YT9.

Clones were sequenced by immunoSEQ multiplex PCR, and TCRdb holds only the in-frame ones, with some missing. The table lists thousands of clones, more than 60% of them singletons. Trimming removed 3 bases from V and 3 bases from J, with 18 bases in between. The length of the CDR3 is 16 residues. Germline V gene lookup returns CDR1 KGHSH and CDR2 LQKENI. The sequenced sample was cultured CD8+ T cells derived from PBMCs. The chain carries TRBV18 and TRBJ2-7; unclear D gene. This clonotype was obtained from a male donor with HIV. CDR3 region: CASSPAFGSEYYEQYF. The CDR3 DNA sequence: TGTGCCAGCTCACCCGCCTTCGGGTCAGAATACTACGAGCAGTACTTC. Filled out from reference TRBV18 and TRBJ2-7, the complete variable domain reads NAGVMQNPRHLVRRRGQEARLRCSPMKGHSHVYWYRQLPEEGLKFMVYLQKENIIDESGMPKERFSAEFPKEGPSILRIQQVVRGDSAAYFCASSPAFGSEYYEQYFGPGTRLTVT.